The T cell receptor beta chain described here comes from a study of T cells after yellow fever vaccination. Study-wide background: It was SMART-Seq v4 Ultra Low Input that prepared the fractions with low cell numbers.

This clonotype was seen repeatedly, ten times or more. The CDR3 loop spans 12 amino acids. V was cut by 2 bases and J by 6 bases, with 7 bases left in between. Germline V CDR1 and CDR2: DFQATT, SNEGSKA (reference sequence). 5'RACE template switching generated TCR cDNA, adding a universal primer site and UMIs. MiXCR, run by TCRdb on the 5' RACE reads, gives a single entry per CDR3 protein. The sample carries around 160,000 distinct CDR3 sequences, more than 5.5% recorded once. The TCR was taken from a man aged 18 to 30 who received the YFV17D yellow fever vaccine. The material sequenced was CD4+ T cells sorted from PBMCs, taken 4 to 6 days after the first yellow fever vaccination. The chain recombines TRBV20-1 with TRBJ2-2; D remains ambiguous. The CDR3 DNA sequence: TGCAGTGCTAGAATTTTCTCCGGGGAGCTGTTTTTT. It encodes CSARIFSGELFF.